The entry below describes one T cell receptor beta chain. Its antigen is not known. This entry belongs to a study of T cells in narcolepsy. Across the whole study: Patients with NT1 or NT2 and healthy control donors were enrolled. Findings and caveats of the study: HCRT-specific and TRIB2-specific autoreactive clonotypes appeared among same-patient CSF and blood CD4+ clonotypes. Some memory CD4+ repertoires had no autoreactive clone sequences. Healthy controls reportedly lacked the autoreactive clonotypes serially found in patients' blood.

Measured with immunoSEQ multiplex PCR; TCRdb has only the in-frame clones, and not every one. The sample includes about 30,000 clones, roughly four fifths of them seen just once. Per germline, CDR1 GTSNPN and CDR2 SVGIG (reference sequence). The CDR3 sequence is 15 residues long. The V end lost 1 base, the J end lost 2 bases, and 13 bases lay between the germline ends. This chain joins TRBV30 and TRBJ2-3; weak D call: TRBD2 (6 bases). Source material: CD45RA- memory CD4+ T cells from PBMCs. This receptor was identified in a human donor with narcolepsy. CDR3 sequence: CAWSANSGLTDTQYF. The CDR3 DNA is TGTGCCTGGAGTGCGAATTCGGGACTCACAGATACGCAGTATTTT.